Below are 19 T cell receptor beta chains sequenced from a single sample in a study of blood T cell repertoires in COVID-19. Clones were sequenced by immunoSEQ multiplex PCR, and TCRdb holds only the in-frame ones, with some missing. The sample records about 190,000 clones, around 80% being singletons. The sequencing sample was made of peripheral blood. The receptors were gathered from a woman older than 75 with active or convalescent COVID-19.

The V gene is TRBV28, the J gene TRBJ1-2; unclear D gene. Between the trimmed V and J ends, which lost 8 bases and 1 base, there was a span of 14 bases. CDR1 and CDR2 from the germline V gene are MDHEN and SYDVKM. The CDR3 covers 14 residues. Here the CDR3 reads CASVSGIINYGYTF. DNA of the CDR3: TGTGCCAGCGTTTCGGGTATTATTAACTATGGCTACACCTTC.

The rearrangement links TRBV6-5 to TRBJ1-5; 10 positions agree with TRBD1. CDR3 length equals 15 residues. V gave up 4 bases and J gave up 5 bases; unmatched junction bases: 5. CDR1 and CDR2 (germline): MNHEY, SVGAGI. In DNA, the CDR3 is TGTGCCAGCAGTTCCAGGACAGGGGGGGATCAGCCCCAGCATTTT. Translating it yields CASSSRTGGDQPQHF.

CDR3 protein: CASSPLGAGNYGYTF. The CDR3 nucleotides read TGTGCCAGCAGTCCTCTTGGGGCAGGGAACTATGGCTACACCTTC. V is TRBV27 and J is TRBJ1-2, with D perhaps matching TRBD1 (5 bases). The V end was cut by 5 bases, the J end by 2 bases, with 15 bases between. CDR1 and CDR2 (germline): MNHEY, SMNVEV (reference sequence). The CDR3 contains 15 residues.

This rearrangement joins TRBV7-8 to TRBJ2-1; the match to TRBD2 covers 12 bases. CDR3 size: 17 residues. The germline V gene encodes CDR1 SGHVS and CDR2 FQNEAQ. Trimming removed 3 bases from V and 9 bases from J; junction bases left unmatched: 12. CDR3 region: CASSFRPLAGGPSEQFF. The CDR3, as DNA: TGTGCCAGCAGCTTCAGACCTCTAGCGGGGGGGCCAAGTGAGCAGTTCTTC.

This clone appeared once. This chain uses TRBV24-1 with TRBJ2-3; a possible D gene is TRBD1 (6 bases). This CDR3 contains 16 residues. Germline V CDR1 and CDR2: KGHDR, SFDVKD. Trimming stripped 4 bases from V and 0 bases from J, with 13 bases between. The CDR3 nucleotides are TGTGCCACCAGTGACTGGGGACATTCGAGCACAGATACGCAGTATTTT. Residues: CATSDWGHSSTDTQYF.

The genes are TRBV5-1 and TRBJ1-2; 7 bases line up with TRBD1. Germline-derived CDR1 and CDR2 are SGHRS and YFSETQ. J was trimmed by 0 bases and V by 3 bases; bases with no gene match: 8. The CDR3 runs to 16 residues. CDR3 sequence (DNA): TGCGCCAGCAGCTCGGGGCAGGGACAGTCTAACTATGGCTACACCTTC. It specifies CASSSGQGQSNYGYTF. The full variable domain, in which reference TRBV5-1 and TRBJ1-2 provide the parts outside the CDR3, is KAGVTQTPRYLIKTRGQQVTLSCSPISGHRSVSWYQQTPGQGLQFLFEYFSETQRNKGNFPGRFSGRQFSNSRSEMNVSTLELGDSALYLCASSSGQGQSNYGYTFGSGTRLTVV.

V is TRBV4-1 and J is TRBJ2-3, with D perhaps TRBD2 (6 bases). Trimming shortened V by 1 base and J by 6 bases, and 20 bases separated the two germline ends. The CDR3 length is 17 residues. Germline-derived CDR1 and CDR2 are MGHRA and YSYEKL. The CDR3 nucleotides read TGCGCCAGCAGCCAAGGTGTTTCAGCCGGAGGGGCCGATACGCAGTATTTT. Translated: CASSQGVSAGGADTQYF.

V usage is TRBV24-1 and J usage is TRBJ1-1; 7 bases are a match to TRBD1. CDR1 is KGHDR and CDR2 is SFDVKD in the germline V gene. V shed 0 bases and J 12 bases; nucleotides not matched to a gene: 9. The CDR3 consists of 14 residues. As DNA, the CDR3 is TGTGCCACCAGTGATTTGCCGAGAGGGGGCGGAACTTTCTTT. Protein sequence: CATSDLPRGGGTFF.

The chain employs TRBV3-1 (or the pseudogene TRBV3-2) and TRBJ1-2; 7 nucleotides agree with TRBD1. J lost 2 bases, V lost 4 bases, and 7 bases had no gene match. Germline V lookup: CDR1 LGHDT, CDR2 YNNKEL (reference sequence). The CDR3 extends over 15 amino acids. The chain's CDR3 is CASSLRGHLNYGYTF. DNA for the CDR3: TGTGCCAGCAGCCTAAGGGGGCATCTCAACTATGGCTACACCTTC.

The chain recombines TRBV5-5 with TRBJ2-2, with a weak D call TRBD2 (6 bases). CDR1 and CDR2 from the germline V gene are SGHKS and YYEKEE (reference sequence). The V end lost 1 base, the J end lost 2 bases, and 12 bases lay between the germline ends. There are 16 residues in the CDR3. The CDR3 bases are TGTGCCAGCAGCTTGTCTCAGGCGGGAAACACCGGGGAGCTGTTTTTT. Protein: CASSLSQAGNTGELFF.

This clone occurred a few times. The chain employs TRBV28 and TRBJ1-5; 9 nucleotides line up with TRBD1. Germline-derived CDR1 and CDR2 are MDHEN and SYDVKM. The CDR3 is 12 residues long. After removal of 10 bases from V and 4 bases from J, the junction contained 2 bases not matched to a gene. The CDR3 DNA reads TGTGCCACGGGACAGGGTAATCAGCCCCAGCATTTT. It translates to CATGQGNQPQHF.

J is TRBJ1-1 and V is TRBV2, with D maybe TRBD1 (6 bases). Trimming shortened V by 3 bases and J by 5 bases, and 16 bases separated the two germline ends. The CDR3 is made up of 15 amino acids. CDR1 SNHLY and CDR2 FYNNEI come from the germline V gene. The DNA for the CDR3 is TGTGCCAGCAGTGACCAGACAGGCGCCCTAACTGAAGCTTTCTTT. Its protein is CASSDQTGALTEAFF.

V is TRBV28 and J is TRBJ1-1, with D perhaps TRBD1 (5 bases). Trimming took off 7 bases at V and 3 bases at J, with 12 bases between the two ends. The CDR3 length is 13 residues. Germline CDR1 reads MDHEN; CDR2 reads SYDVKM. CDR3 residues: CASTLTAYTEAFF. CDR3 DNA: TGTGCCAGCACCCTGACAGCCTACACTGAAGCTTTCTTT. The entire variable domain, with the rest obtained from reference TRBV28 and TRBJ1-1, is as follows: DVKVTQSSRYLVKRTGEKVFLECVQDMDHENMFWYRQDPGLGLRLIYFSYDVKMKEKGDIPEGYSVSREKKERFSLILESASTNQTSMYLCASTLTAYTEAFFGQGTRLTVV.

The CDR3, as DNA: TGCGCCAGCAGCCAAGCCTCACCGGGACAGGGTAAAGGTGCAGATACGCAGTATTTT. Translating it yields CASSQASPGQGKGADTQYF. The chain couples TRBV4-1 to TRBJ2-3; 9 positions agree with TRBD1. Germline assignment: CDR1 MGHRA and CDR2 YSYEKL. V was clipped by 1 base and J by 4 bases; unmatched bases: 15. The length of the CDR3 is 19 residues.

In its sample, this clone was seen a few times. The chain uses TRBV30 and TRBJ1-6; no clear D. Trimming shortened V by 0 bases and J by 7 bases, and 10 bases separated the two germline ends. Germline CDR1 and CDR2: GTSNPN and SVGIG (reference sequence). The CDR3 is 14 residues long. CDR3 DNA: TGTGCCTGGAGTGTGCCCCAGAACAATTCACCCCTCCACTTT. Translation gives CAWSVPQNNSPLHF.

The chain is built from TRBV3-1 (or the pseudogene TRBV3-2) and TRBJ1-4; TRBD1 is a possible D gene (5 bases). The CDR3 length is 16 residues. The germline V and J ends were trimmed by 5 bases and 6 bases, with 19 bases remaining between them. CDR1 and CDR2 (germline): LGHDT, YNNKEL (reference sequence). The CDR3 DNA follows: TGTGCCAGCAGCTACATCCGGGGGATCGGGTATGAAAAACTGTTTTTT. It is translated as CASSYIRGIGYEKLFF.

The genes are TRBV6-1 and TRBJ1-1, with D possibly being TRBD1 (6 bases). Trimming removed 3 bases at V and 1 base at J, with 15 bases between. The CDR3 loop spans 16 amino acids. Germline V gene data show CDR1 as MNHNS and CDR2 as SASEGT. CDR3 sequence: CASSDYRVGGNTEAFF. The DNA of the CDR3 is TGTGCCAGCAGTGACTACAGGGTCGGTGGGAACACTGAAGCTTTCTTT.

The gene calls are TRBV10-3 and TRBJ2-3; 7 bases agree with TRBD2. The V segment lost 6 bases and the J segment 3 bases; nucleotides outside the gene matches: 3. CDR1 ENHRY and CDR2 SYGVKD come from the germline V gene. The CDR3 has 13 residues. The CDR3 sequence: CAISRGETDTQYF. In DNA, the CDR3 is TGTGCCATCAGCCGGGGGGAAACAGATACGCAGTATTTT.

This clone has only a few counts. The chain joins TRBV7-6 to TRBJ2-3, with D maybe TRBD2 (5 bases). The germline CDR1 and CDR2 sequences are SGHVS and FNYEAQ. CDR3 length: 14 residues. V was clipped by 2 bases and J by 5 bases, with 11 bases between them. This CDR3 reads CASSLLGLEDTQYF. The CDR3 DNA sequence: TGTGCCAGCAGCTTACTAGGACTTGAAGATACGCAGTATTTT. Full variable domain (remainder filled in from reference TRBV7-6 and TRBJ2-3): GAGVSQSPRYKVTKRGQDVALRCDPISGHVSLYWYRQALGQGPEFLTYFNYEAQQDKSGLPNDRFSAERPEGSISTLTIQRTEQRDSAMYRCASSLLGLEDTQYFGPGTRLTVL.